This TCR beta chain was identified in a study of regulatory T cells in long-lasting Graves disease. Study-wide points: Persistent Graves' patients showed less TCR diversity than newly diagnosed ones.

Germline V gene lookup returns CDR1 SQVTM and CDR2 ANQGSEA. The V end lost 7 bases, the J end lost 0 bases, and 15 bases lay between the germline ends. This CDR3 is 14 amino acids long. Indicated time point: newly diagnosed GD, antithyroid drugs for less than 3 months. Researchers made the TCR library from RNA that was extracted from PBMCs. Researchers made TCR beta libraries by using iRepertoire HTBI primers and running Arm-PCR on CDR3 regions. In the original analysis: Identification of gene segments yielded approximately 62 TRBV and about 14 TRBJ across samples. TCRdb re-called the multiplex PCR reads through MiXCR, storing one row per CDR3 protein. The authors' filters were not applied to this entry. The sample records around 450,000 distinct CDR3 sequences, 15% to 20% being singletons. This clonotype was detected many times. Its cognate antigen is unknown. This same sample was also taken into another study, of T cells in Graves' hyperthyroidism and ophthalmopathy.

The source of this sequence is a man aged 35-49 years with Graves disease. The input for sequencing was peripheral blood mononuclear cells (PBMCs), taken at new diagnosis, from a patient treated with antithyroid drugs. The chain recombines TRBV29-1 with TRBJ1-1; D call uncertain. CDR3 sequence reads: CSAIGGRMNTEAFF. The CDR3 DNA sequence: TGCAGCGCGATAGGAGGCAGGATGAACACTGAAGCTTTCTTT. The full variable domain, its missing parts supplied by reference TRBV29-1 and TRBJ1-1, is SAVISQKPSRDICQRGTSLTIQCQVDSQVTMMFWYRQQPGQSLTLIATANQGSEATYESGFVIDKFPISRPNLTFSTLTVSNMSPEDSSIYLCSAIGGRMNTEAFFGQGTRLTVV.